This T cell receptor beta chain was profiled in a study of blood T cell repertoires in COVID-19 (dated by TCRdb to the early 2020s). With regard to the full study: The collaborator samples originated in the United States, Italy and Spain and spanned the acute and convalescent phases of COVID-19. The samples were drawn from the first 160 participants of the ongoing ImmuneRACE study and from some 1,300 subjects provided by 6 global collaborators. Nearly every sample came with metadata listing a de-identified subject ID, COVID-19 status, age in years and sex. The dataset comprised deeply sampled blood TCRbeta repertoires from subjects exposed to, actively infected with, or recovered from COVID-19. The material from the prospective study consisted of cDNA or gDNA derived from T cells, B-cell-depleted T cells, or PBMCs. The repertoires were released in a freely available public database meant as a resource for research on the immune response to SARS-CoV-2. Where available, HLA class I and class II types were taken from metadata supplied by the sample provider and were not determined by assay-based typing.

Paper-wide results and their limitations: Clinical and demographic metadata were provided uncurated, with the amount varying by source and participant.

The immunoSEQ Assay, a bias-controlled multiplex PCR, was used to amplify TCRbeta CDR3 regions from genomic DNA. As for the authors' bioinformatics: Within the assay, amplification of reference gene primers was used to estimate how many nucleated cells each sample contained. Sequence reads were collapsed and filtered to measure the absolute abundance of every unique TCRbeta CDR3 rearrangement. Productive Simpson clonality was computed per sample as the square root of Simpson's diversity index over productive rearrangements. The immuneACCESS repertoire file appears here via TCRdb, limited to in-frame rearrangements. These files lack a portion of the clones; in checked studies, under half of the deficit traces to unresolved V genes, and the cause of the others is not known. The V and J calls and clone size are taken from that table; D and trimming were inferred from the DNA. This sample has about 96,000 clones in its table, and around 90% of those were observed once. In total, the top ten clones hold 4% to 5% of the sample.

This clone came up once. Its target antigen remains unknown. Base qualities are not provided; no much larger clone lies one nucleotide away. In Seattle, one collaborating source enrolled patients while the infection was active and tracked those patients longitudinally over the course of disease. Collaborating institutions collected whole blood in K2EDTA tubes following their own protocols. Collaborator samples were shipped for TCRbeta analysis as frozen whole blood, isolated PBMCs, or DNA extracted from either sample type. The CDR3 holds 16 amino acids from the cysteine to the phenylalanine. Here the CDR3 DNA is all that survives: 48 bases in frame from base 1. Relative to germline, V is missing 1 base and J is missing 1 base, with 5 bases of the junction outside any gene match. CDR1 and CDR2 are drawn from the germline V gene (reference sequence): SGHKS, YYEKEE.

Sequencing used peripheral blood. This chain is built from TRBV5-5 and TRBJ1-1; a stretch of 9 junction bases matches TRBD1. The TCR comes from a human donor with COVID-19, enrolled during active disease. The donor label of this sample is uncertain. The CDR3 reads CASSLTGGLKNTEAFF. The sequenced DNA is TGTGCCAGCAGCTTGACAGGGGGCTTGAAGAACACTGAAGCTTTCTTT.